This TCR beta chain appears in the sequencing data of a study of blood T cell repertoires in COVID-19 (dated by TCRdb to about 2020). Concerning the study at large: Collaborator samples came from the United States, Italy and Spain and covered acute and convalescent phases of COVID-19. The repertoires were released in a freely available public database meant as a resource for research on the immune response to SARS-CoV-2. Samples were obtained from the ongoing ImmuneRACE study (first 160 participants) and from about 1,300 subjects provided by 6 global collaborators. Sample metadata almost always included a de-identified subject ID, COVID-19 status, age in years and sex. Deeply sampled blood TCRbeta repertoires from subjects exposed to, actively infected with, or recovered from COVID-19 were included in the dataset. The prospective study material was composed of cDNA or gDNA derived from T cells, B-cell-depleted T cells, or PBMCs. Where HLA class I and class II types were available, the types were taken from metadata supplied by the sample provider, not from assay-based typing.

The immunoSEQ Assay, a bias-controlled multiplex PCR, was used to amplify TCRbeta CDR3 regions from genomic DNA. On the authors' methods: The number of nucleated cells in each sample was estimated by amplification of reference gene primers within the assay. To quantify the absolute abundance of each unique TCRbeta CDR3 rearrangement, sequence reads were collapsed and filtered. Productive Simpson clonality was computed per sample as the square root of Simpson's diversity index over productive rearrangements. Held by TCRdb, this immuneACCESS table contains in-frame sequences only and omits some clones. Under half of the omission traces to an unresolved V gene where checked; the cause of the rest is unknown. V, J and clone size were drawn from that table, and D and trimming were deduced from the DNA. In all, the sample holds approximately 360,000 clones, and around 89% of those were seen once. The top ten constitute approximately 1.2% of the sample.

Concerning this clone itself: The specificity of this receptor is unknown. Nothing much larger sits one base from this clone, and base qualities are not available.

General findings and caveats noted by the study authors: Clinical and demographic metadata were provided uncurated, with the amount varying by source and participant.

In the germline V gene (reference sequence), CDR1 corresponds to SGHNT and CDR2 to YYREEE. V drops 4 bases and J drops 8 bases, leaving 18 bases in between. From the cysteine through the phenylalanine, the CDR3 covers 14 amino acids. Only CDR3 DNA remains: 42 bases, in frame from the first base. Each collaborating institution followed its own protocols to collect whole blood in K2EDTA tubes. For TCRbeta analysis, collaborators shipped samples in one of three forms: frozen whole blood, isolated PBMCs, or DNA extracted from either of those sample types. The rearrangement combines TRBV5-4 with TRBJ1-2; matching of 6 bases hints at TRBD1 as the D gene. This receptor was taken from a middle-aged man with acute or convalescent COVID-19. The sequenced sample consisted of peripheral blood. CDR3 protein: CASSAETRGSGYTF. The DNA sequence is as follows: TGTGCCAGCAGCGCGGAGACAAGGGGGTCGGGCTACACCTTC.